This T cell receptor beta chain emerged from a study of blood T cells in healthy people across ages. Total RNA, at least 6 micrograms per sample, was extracted from PBMCs. The second PCR ran about 6 to 12 cycles with a sample-barcoded 5' primer and J-beta primers. TCRdb re-called the 5' RACE reads through MiXCR, storing one row per CDR3 protein. Seen here are 850,000 to 1,100,000 distinct CDR3 sequences, 35% to 40% observed once, and the top ten hold roughly 14%. This CDR3 region has 15 residues. The ends were cut back, 1 base at V and 4 bases at J, with 14 bases in the middle. From germline, CDR1 is LGHDT and CDR2 YNNKEL (reference sequence).

The sequence derives from a man aged 18 to 30 in good health. The rearrangement links TRBV3-1 to TRBJ2-7; D gene unclear. Sequenced material: blood. Here the CDR3 reads CASSQARSVPYEQYF. The CDR3 coding sequence is TGTGCCAGCAGCCAAGCCCGAAGCGTCCCTTACGAGCAGTACTTC.